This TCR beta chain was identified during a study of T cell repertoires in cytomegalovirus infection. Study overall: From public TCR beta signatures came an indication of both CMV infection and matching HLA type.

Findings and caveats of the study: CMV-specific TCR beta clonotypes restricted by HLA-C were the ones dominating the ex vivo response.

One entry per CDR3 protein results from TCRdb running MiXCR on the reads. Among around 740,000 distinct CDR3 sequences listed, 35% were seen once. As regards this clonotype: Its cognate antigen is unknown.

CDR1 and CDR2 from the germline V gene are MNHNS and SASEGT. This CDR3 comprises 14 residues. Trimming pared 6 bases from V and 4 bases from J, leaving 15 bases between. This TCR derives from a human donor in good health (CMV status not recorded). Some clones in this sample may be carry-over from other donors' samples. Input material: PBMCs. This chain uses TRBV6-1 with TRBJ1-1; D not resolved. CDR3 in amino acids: CASRDTWPGTEAFF. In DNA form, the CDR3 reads TGTGCCAGCAGGGATACTTGGCCAGGCACTGAAGCTTTCTTT.